One and the same sample provided the 2 T cell receptor beta chains below, sequenced in a study of T cells after yellow fever vaccination. TCRdb passed the 5' RACE reads through MiXCR, listing each CDR3 protein once. The sample has about 360,000 distinct CDR3 sequences, about 6.2% seen once. The input for sequencing was PBMCs, taken 5 days after the yellow fever booster vaccination. All receptors derive from a young man who received the YFV17D yellow fever vaccine.

The table lists this clonotype with a few counts. This chain joins TRBV7-3 and TRBJ2-2; D is undetermined. The CDR3 is 16 residues long. The V end was cut by 0 bases, the J end by 5 bases, with 13 bases between. Germline assignment: CDR1 SGHTA and CDR2 FQGTGA. CDR3 loop: CASSLTSAHGTGELFF. As DNA, the CDR3 is TGTGCCAGCAGCTTAACGTCCGCTCATGGGACCGGGGAGCTGTTTTTT.

In this sample, this clonotype turned up a few times. This chain uses TRBV12-3 or TRBV12-4 with TRBJ2-1, with 8 nucleotides matching TRBD2. Trimming at V came to 4 bases and at J to 4 bases, leaving 9 bases not matched to a gene. This CDR3 is built from 16 residues. The CDR3 loop is CASSSGIAGYYNEQFF. The DNA of the CDR3 is TGTGCCAGCAGTTCAGGAATAGCGGGATATTACAATGAGCAGTTCTTC.